The TCR beta chain described here comes from a study of blood T cell repertoires in COVID-19. Background on the study: Sites in the United States, Italy and Spain provided acute and convalescent COVID-19 samples.

In the source study's methods: Nucleated cell counts were estimated from reference gene primer amplification. TCRdb's table, derived via immunoSEQ multiplex PCR, lists solely in-frame clones and lacks some. That table is the source of V, J and clone size, and D and trimming were worked out from the DNA. The sample consists of about 200,000 clones, around four fifths of them appearing once. The TCR was taken from a woman aged 45-65 years with active or convalescent COVID-19. The material sequenced was peripheral blood.

The CDR3 region has the DNA TGTGCCAGCAGCCGCGGGGCGGGTGAAAAACTGTTTTTT. It is translated as CASSRGAGEKLFF. The chain combines TRBV6-5 with TRBJ1-4, with D perhaps matching TRBD1 (5 bases). V lost 6 bases to trimming and J lost 7 bases, with 12 bases between them. This CDR3 spans 13 amino acids. CDR1 is MNHEY and CDR2 is SVGAGI in the germline V gene.